This TCR beta chain was found in a study of T cells in Graves' hyperthyroidism and ophthalmopathy. TCR beta CDR3 regions were amplified from RNA. A first-round RT-PCR of the TCR CDR3 used the HTBI primer set. TCRdb reprocessed the multiplex PCR reads with MiXCR, giving one entry per CDR3 protein. The table includes some 380,000 distinct CDR3 sequences, approximately 15% detected once. Germline V gene sequence: CDR1 LNHDA, CDR2 SQIVND (reference sequence). The ends lost 6 bases at V and 7 bases at J; junction bases unmatched: 2. CDR3 length: 12 amino acids. This clonotype has ten or more counts. This chain joins TRBV19 and TRBJ2-1, with TRBD2 matching 8 bases. The source is a man between 25 and 39 years old with Graves' hyperthyroidism that later progressed to Graves' ophthalmopathy. Sequenced input: blood. This chain's CDR3 is CASRSGGNEQFF. The CDR3 DNA reads TGTGCCAGTAGGAGCGGGGGAAATGAGCAGTTCTTC.